The clone carrying this T cell receptor beta chain was found once. Antigen specificity is unknown. V was trimmed by 5 bases and J by 7 bases, leaving 17 bases between them. The CDR3 length is 14 residues. CDR1 is LGHNA, CDR2 YNFKEQ, per germline. The sample originates from a study of OX40 agonist ivuxolimab in advanced cancers. Study at large: Ivuxolimab, an antibody acting as an agonist of OX40 (CD134), was used to treat patients. Intravenous ivuxolimab was administered to patients every 2 weeks at 0.01 to 10 mg/kg. Previous treatment with anti-PD-1, anti-PD-L1 or anti-CTLA-4 therapy was allowed; 40% had received some. Regarding the study as a whole: CD4+ and CD8+ blood T cells expanded clonally by week 6 at 0.1 to 3.0 mg/kg.

The method was immunoSEQ multiplex PCR; TCRdb's version includes in-frame clones alone and lacks a portion of them. The profile shows about 77,000 clones, around 87% of them singletons. The V call is TRBV4-2, the J call TRBJ1-1; D perhaps matches TRBD1 (6 bases). Material: CD4+ or CD8+ T cells sorted from blood, obtained in a trial of the OX40 agonist ivuxolimab. This TCR was recovered from an adult with an advanced solid tumor such as melanoma, head and neck, liver or kidney cancer. The CDR3 sequence: CASSSPGHPNEAFF. For the CDR3, the DNA is TGTGCCAGCAGCTCACCGGGACACCCAAATGAAGCTTTCTTT.